The rows below give T cell receptor beta chains drawn from one sample of a study of T cells expressing NK-cell markers. After re-calling the 5' RACE reads, TCRdb lists one entry per CDR3 protein, DNA absent. This specimen shows some 450,000 distinct CDR3 sequences; the ten leading clones hold roughly 8%. The specimen sequenced was blood T cells: a sorted CD56 or NKG2C T cell subset, CD4+ or CD8+ T cells, or bulk PBMC T cells (not recorded which). The receptors shown here come from a woman aged 18 to 75 in good health. CDR3s include the opening cysteine and the closing phenylalanine or tryptophan.

>TRBJ2-7|TRBV18
CASQQPGQGTEQYF
>TRBJ1-2|TRBV6-1
CASSISGGSNYGYTF
>TRBJ1-1|TRBV20-1
CSAWDRDGAFF
>TRBJ2-1|TRBV28
CASSYRFGDNEQFF
>TRBJ2-1|TRBV7-9
CASSFGSSGRGEQFF
>TRBJ2-3|TRBV6-2/TRBV6-3
CASSVPAGITDTQYF
>TRBJ2-7|TRBV29-1
CSAAGVCYEQYF
>TRBJ2-7|TRBV7-2
CASGLATSYEQYF
>TRBJ1-5|TRBV25-1
CASGVVPGQPQHF
>TRBJ2-5|TRBV7-2
CASSLQQGRETQYF